This T cell receptor beta chain was found in a study of CD8 T cells in ankylosing spondylitis. The CDR3 consists of 17 residues. The trim removed 3 bases at V and 3 bases at J, leaving 11 bases unmatched. The germline gives CDR1 SGDLS, CDR2 YYNGEE. A single record per CDR3 protein comes from TCRdb applying MiXCR to the 5' RACE reads. The sample comprises some 450,000 distinct CDR3 sequences, 17% of which are singletons, and 1% rests with the top ten. General study results and limits: Several highly homologous variants made up a TCR beta motif that seemed to typify ankylosing spondylitis blood.

This clonotype was observed a few times. Its specificity is unknown. The TCR was taken from a male donor with ankylosing spondylitis. Sequencing used blood, either unsorted or a sorted T cell fraction (not recorded which). The rearrangement uses TRBV9 and TRBJ2-2, with 7 bases fitting TRBD2. The chain's CDR3 is CASSERVGGRDTGELFF. The CDR3 nucleotides read TGTGCCAGCAGCGAGCGGGTGGGCGGGAGAGACACCGGGGAGCTGTTTTTT.